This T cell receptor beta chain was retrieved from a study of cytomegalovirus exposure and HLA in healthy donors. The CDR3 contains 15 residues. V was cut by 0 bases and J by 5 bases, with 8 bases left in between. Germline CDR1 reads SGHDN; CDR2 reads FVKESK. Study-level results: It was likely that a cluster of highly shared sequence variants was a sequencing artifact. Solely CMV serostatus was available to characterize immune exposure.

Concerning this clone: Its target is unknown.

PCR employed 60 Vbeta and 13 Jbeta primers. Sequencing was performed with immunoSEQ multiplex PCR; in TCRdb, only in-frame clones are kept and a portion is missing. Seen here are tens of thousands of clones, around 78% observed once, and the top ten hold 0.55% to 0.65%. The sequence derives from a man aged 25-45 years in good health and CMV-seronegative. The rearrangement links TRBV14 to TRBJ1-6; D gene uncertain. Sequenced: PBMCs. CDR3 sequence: CASSQETGNNSPLHF. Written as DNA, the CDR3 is TGTGCCAGCAGCCAAGAAACGGGAAATAATTCACCCCTCCACTTT. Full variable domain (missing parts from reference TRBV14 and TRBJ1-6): EAGVTQFPSHSVIEKGQTVTLRCDPISGHDNLYWYRRVMGKEIKFLLHFVKESKQDESGMPNNRFLAERTGGTYSTLKVQPAELEDSGVYFCASSQETGNNSPLHFGNGTRLTVT.